This record looks at one TCR beta chain sequence and its context. The entry originates in a study of blood T cell repertoires in COVID-19. This table comes from immunoSEQ multiplex PCR, and its TCRdb copy is limited to in-frame clones, with some not included. Of about 300,000 clones listed, around four fifths are singletons. Germline V CDR1 and CDR2: GTSNPN, SVGIG (reference sequence). Between the trimmed V and J ends, which lost 4 bases and 1 base, there was a span of 10 bases. The CDR3 is 13 amino acids. The clonotype comes from a woman in her forties or fifties with acute or convalescent COVID-19. The sequenced sample consisted of peripheral blood. V and J are TRBV30 and TRBJ1-1; unclear D gene. DNA for the CDR3: TGTGCCTGGACAGAGGGCCGGAACACTGAAGCTTTCTTT. Its translation: CAWTEGRNTEAFF.